This TCR beta chain was captured in a study of T cells in Graves' hyperthyroidism and ophthalmopathy (dated by TCRdb to between 2018 and 2021). Background on the whole study: Peripheral blood was sampled at the time of initial diagnosis, prior to any treatment. The study also compared thyroid tissue and blood T-cell repertoires from a handful of Graves' hyperthyroidism patients. The paper describes TCR Vbeta CDR3 sequencing of 120 to 150 peripheral blood samples, made up of 43 ophthalmopathy patients, 70 to 75 hyperthyroidism patients and some 17 progressor patients. A discovery cohort of around 98 patients, approximately 45 with Graves' ophthalmopathy and approximately 60 with stable Graves' hyperthyroidism, was used to find distinguishing TCR V-J signatures. The 100 or so discovery patients were divided at random into training and test sets in a 7:3 ratio. Once sampling was done, hyperthyroidism patients were given methimazole at a starting dose of 30 mg daily, whereas ophthalmopathy patients were given high-dose intravenous methylprednisolone. Prospective prediction of ophthalmopathy was tested in an independent validation cohort of 18 hyperthyroidism patients and 15 to 17 patients who later progressed to ophthalmopathy.

The CDR3 sequence holds 15 residues, the cysteine and phenylalanine included. The CDR3 DNA has 45 bases and is translated from base 1. Trimming at the junction amounts to 7 bases on V and 4 bases on J, and the germline ends lie 16 bases apart. Stable Graves' hyperthyroidism was defined as the absence of progression to ophthalmopathy over 18 months of follow-up. Hyperthyroidism patients were aged 18 to 65 years and newly diagnosed, with disease duration of less than 2 months. Exclusion was applied to patients with uncontrolled infections, other autoimmune diseases, pregnancy or lactation. Diagnoses relied on clinical symptoms, serum thyroxine and TRAb, thyroid ultrasound and orbital computed tomography. PBMCs were separated from 10 ml of fresh peripheral blood using Ficoll-Paque density gradient centrifugation. Total RNA was extracted with Trizol reagent, and quality was checked on an Agilent 2100 Bioanalyzer.

The full study reports these points: Most expanded thyroid clonotypes (frequency above 0.001) were also detected in blood, a finding suggesting that blood repertoires may reflect thyroid immune responses. In validation, the model predicted progression to ophthalmopathy a median of 6.5 months before onset, with about 64% sensitivity and roughly 73% specificity. A 13 V-J signature model separated ophthalmopathy from stable hyperthyroidism, with 87.88% sensitivity and about 81% specificity in cross-validation and 80%/75% in testing. No statistical method was used to set the sample size in advance, and investigators knew the group allocation.

Amplification of TCR beta CDR3 regions was carried out from RNA transcripts. For the first round of RT-PCR on the TCR CDR3, the HTBI primer set was used together with the Qiagen OneStep RT-PCR kit. Libraries were constructed in a second round of multiplex PCR, after which size selection and purification were carried out. The libraries were sequenced on an Illumina HiSeq2000 using paired-end 100 bp reads. Per the original workflow: SOAPnuke was used to process the raw data, removing reads that contained adapters or uncalled bases, had a mean Phred below 15, or lacked an exact match to the constant primer or identifier. COPE v1.2.5 was used to merge high-quality paired reads, and clonotypes were defined as unique nucleotide sequences. MiTCR v1.1 was used to align clonotypes to the IMGT TRBV, TRBD and TRBJ reference segments. The analysis included only V-J combinations with a frequency above 0.0001, which together covered 99% to 99.2% of the repertoires. A TCS score was defined as the ratio of F50 (clonal expansion) to E x V (chaos), with BLOSUM62-based TCRdist applied between CDR3 peptides within each V-J. Welch's t-statistics and random forest reduced just over 500 V-J features to 13, which were used in a naive Bayes classifier (R e1071). The public reads were reprocessed in TCRdb via fastp at Q25 and MiXCR, keeping in-frame beta chains. When rows share a CDR3 protein, they turn into one entry using the most common DNA and genes. TCRdb, not the authors, supplied the V and J calls. Present in this sample are about 520,000 distinct CDR3 sequences, roughly 20% of which were seen just once. More than 20% of the sample lies in the top ten.

This clonotype showed up just a few times. The target of this receptor is not known. No per-base quality is available; no much larger clone lies one base away. The chain joins TRBV12-3 or TRBV12-4 to TRBJ2-2, with the D gene not confidently named. This clonotype was obtained from a man aged 18 to 29 with Graves' hyperthyroidism. Sequencing was performed on blood. Read as DNA, the sequence is TGTGCCAGCACCGGATACAAACGGAGCACCGGGGAGCTGTTTTTT. Translation gives CASTGYKRSTGELFF.